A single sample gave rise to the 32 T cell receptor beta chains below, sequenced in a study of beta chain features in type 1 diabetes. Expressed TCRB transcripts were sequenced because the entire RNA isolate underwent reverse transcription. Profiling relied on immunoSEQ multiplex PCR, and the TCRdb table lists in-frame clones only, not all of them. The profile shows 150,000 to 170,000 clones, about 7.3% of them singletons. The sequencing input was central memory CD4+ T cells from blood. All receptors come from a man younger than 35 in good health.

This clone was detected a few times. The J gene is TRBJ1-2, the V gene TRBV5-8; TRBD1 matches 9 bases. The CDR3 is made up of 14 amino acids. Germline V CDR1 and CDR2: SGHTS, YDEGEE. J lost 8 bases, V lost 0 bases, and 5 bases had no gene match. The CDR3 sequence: CASSLGDRVHGYTF. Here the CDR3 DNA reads TGTGCCAGCAGCTTGGGGGACAGGGTCCACGGCTACACCTTC.

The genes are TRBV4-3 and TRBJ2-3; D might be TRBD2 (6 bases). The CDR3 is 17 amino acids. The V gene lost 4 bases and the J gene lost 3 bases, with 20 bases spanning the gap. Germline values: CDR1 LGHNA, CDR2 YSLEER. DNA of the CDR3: TGCGCCAGCAGCCGCAGCGTGGGCGGGCGGGGAACAGATACGCAGTATTTT. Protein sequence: CASSRSVGGRGTDTQYF.

The CDR3 here is CASSSGTGGDTQYF. CDR3 in DNA: TGTGCCAGCAGCTCCGGGACAGGGGGAGATACGCAGTATTTT. The chain links TRBV7-9 to TRBJ2-3; TRBD1 matches at 11 bases. This CDR3 comprises 14 residues. V lost 4 bases to trimming and J lost 5 bases; unmatched junction nucleotides: 2. Germline CDR1 is SEHNR and CDR2 is FQNEAQ (reference sequence).

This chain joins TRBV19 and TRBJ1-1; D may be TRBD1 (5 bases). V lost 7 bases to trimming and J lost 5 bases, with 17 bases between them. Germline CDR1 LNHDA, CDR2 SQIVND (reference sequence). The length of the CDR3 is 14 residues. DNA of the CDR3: TGTGCCAGTATGGCAGGGAGGTATGGGACTGAAGCTTTCTTT. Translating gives CASMAGRYGTEAFF.

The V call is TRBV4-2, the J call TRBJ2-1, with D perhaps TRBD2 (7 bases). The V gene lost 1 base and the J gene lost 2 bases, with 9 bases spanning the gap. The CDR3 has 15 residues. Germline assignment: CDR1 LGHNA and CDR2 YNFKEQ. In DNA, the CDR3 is TGTGCCAGCAGCCAAGCGGGGGGCACCTACAATGAGCAGTTCTTC. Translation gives CASSQAGGTYNEQFF.

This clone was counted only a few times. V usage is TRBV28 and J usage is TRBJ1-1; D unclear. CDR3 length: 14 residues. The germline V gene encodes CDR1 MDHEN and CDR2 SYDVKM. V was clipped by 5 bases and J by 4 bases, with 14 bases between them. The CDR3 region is CASSPRSAGTEAFF. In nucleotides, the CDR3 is TGTGCCAGCAGTCCCAGGTCAGCCGGCACTGAAGCTTTCTTT.

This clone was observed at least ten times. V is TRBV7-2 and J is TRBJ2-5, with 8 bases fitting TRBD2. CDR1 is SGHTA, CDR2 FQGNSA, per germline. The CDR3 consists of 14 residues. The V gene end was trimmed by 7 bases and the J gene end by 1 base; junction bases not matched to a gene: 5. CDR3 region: CASIPGGVQETQYF. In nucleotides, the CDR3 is TGTGCCAGCATTCCGGGGGGGGTCCAAGAGACCCAGTACTTC.

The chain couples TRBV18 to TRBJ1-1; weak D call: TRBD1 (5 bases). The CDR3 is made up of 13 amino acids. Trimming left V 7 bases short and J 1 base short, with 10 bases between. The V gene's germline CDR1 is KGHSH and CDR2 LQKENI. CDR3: CASFTGGNTEAFF. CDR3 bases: TGTGCCAGCTTCACGGGGGGGAACACTGAAGCTTTCTTT.

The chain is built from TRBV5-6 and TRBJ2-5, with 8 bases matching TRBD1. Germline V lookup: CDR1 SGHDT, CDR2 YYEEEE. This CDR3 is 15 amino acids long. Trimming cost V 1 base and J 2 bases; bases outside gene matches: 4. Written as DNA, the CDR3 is TGTGCCAGCAGCTTGCAGGGGGCCGGTCAAGAGACCCAGTACTTC. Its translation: CASSLQGAGQETQYF.

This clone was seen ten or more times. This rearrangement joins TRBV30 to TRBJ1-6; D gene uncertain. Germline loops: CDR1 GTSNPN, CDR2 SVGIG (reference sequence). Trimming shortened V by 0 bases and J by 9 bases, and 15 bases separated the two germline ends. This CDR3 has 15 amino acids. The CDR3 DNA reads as TGTGCCTGGAGTGTACACGGCTCCACGGGTTCACCCCTCCACTTT. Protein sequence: CAWSVHGSTGSPLHF. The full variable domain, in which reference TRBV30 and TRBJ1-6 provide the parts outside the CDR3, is SQTIHQWPATLVQPVGSPLSLECTVEGTSNPNLYWYRQAAGRGLQLLFYSVGIGQISSEVPQNLSASRPQDRQFILSSKKLLLSDSGFYLCAWSVHGSTGSPLHFGNGTRLTVT.

CDR3 nucleotide sequence: TGTGCCAGCAGCCCAGGGGGGCATACGCAGTATTTT. Amino acids: CASSPGGHTQYF. The chain has TRBV11-2 and TRBJ2-3, with D perhaps TRBD1 (7 bases). The germline V gene has CDR1 SGHAT and CDR2 FQNNGV. The CDR3 sequence is 12 residues long. Trimming shortened V by 5 bases and J by 7 bases, and 10 bases separated the two germline ends.

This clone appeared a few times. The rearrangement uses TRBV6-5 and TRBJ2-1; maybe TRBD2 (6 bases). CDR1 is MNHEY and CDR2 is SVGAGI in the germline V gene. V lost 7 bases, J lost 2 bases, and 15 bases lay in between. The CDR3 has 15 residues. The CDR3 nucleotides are TGTGCCAGCAACTGGGTGGCGGGGACCTACAATGAGCAGTTCTTC. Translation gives CASNWVAGTYNEQFF.

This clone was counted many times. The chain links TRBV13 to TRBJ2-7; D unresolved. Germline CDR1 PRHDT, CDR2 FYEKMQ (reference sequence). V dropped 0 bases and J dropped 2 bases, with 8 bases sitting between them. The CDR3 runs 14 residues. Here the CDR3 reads CASSLGPVTYEQYF. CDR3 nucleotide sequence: TGTGCCAGCAGCTTAGGTCCGGTAACCTACGAGCAGTACTTC.

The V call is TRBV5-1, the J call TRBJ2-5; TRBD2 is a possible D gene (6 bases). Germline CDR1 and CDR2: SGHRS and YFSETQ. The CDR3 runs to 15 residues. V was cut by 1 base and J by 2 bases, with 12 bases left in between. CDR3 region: CASSLRAGRQETQYF. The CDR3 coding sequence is TGCGCCAGCAGCTTGCGGGCAGGGAGGCAAGAGACCCAGTACTTC.

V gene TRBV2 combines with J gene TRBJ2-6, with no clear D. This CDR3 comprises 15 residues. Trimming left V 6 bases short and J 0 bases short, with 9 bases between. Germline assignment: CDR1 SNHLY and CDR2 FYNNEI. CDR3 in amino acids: CASRWANSGANVLTF. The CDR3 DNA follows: TGTGCCAGCAGGTGGGCTAACTCTGGGGCCAACGTCCTGACTTTC. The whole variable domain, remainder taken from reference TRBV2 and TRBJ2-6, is EPEVTQTPSHQVTQMGQEVILRCVPISNHLYFYWYRQILGQKVEFLVSFYNNEISEKSEIFDDQFSVERPDGSNFTLKIRSTKLEDSAMYFCASRWANSGANVLTFGAGSRLTVL.

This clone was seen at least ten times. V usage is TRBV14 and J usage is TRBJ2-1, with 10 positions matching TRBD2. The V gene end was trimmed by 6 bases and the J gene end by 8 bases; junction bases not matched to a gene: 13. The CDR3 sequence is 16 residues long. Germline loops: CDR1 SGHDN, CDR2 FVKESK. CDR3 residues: CASSPLGLAPTHEQFF. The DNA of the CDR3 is TGTGCCAGCAGTCCCCTGGGACTAGCGCCGACCCATGAGCAGTTCTTC.

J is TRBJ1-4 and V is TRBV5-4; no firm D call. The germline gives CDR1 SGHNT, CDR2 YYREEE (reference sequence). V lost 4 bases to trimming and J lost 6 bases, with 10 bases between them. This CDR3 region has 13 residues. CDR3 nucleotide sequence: TGTGCCAGCAGCCTGAGGGCGGATGAAAAACTGTTTTTT. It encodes CASSLRADEKLFF. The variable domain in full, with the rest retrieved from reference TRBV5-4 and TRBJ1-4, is ETGVTQSPTHLIKTRGQQVTLRCSSQSGHNTVSWYQQALGQGPQFIFQYYREEENGRGNFPPRFSGLQFPNYSSELNVNALELDDSALYLCASSLRADEKLFFGSGTQLSVL.

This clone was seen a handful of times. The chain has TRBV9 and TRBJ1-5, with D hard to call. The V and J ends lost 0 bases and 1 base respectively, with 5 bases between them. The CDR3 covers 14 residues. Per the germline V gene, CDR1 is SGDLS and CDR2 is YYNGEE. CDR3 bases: TGTGCCAGCAGCGTAGCTCTGAGCAATCAGCCCCAGCATTTT. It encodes CASSVALSNQPQHF.

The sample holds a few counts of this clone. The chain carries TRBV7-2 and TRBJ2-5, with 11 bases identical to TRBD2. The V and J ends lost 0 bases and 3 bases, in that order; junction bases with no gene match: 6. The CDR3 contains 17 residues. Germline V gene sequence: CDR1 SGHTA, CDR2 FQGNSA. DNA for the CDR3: TGTGCCAGCAGCTTAGCCCTAACTAGCGGGGGAAAAGAGACCCAGTACTTC. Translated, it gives CASSLALTSGGKETQYF.

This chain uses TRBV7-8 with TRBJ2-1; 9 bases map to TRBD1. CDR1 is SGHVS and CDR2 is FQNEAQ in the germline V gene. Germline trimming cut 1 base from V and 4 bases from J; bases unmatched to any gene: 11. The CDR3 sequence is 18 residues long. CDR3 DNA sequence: TGTGCCAGCAGCTTAGTACTTGGTTGGGACAGGGATTACAATGAGCAGTTCTTC. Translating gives CASSLVLGWDRDYNEQFF. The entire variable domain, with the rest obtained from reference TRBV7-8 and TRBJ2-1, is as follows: GAGVSQSPRYKVAKRGQDVALRCDPISGHVSLFWYQQALGQGPEFLTYFQNEAQLDKSGLPSDRFFAERPEGSVSTLKIQRTQQEDSAVYLCASSLVLGWDRDYNEQFFGPGTRLTVL.

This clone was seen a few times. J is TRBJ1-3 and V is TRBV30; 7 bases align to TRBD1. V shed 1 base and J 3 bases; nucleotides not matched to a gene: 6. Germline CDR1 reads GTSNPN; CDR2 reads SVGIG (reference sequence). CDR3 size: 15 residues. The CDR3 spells CAWSANRGGGNTIYF. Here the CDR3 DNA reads TGTGCCTGGAGTGCGAACAGGGGAGGTGGAAACACCATATATTTT.

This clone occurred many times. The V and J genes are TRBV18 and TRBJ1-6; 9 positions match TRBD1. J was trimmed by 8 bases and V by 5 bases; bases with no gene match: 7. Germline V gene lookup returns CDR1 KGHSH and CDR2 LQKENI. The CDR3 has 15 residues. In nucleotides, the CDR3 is TGTGCCAGCTCAGCAGGGACAGGGCAACATTCACCCCTCCACTTT. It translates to CASSAGTGQHSPLHF.

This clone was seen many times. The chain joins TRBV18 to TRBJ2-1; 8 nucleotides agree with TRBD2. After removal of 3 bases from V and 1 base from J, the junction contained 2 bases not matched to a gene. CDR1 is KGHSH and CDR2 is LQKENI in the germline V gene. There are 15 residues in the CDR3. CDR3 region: CASSPGLASYNEQFF. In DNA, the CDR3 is TGTGCCAGCTCACCTGGACTAGCTTCCTACAATGAGCAGTTCTTC.

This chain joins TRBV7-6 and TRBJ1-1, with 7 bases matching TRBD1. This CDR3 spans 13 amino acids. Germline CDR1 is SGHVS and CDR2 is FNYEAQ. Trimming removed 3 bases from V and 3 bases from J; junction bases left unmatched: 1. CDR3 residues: CASSLQGDTEAFF. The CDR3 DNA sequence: TGTGCCAGCAGCTTGCAGGGGGACACTGAAGCTTTCTTT.

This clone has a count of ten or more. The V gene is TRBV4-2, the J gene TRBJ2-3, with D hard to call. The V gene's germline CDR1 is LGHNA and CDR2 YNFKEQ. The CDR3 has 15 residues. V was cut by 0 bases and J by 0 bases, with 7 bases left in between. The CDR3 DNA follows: TGTGCCAGCAGCCAAGATCAACTAAGCACAGATACGCAGTATTTT. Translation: CASSQDQLSTDTQYF.

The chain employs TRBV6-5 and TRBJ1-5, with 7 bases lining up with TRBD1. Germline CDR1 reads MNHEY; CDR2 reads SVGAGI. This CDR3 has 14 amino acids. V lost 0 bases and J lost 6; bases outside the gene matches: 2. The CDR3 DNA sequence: TGTGCCAGCAGTTACTCGTCAGGGGGTCAGCCCCAGCATTTT. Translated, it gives CASSYSSGGQPQHF.

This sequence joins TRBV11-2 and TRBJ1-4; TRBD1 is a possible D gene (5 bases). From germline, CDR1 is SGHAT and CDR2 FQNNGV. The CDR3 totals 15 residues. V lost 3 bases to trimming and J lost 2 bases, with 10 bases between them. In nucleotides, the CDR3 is TGTGCCAGCAGCTTTAGACAGAGCACTAATGAAAAACTGTTTTTT. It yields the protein CASSFRQSTNEKLFF.

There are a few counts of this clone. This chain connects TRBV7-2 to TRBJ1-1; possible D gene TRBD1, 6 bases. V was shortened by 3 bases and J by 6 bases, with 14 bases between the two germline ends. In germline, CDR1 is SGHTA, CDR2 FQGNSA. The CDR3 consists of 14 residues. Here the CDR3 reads CASSFVDSFAEAFF. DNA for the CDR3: TGTGCCAGCAGCTTCGTGGACAGTTTCGCTGAAGCTTTCTTT. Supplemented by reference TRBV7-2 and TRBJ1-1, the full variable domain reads GAGVSQSPSNKVTEKGKDVELRCDPISGHTALYWYRQSLGQGLEFLIYFQGNSAPDKSGLPSDRFSAERTGGSVSTLTIQRTQQEDSAVYLCASSFVDSFAEAFFGQGTRLTVV.

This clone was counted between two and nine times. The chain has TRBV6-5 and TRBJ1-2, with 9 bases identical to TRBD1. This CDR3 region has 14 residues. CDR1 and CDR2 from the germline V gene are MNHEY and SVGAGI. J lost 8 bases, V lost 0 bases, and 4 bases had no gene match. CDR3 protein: CASSYSGTGSGYTF. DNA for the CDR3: TGTGCCAGCAGTTACTCCGGGACAGGGAGCGGCTACACCTTC.

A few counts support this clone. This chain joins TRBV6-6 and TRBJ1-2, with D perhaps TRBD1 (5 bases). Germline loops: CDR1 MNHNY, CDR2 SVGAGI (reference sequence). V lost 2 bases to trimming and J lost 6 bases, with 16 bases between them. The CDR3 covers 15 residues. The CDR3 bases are TGTGCCAGCAGTTACCCTCCTGGGCAGGGCGATGGCTACACCTTC. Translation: CASSYPPGQGDGYTF.

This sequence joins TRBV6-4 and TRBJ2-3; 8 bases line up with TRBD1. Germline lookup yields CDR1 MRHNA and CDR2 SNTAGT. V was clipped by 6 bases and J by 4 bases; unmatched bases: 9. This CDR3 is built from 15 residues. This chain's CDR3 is CASSPDRVEADTQYF. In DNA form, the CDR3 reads TGTGCCAGCAGCCCGGACAGGGTGGAGGCAGATACGCAGTATTTT.

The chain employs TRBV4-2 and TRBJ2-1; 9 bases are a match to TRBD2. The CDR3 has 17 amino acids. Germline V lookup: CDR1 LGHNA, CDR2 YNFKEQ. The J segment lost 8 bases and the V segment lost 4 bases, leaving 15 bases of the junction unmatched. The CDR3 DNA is TGTGCCAGCAGCCGAGACGGGCCACCGGGCGGGGGGGATGAGCAGTTCTTC. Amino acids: CASSRDGPPGGGDEQFF.